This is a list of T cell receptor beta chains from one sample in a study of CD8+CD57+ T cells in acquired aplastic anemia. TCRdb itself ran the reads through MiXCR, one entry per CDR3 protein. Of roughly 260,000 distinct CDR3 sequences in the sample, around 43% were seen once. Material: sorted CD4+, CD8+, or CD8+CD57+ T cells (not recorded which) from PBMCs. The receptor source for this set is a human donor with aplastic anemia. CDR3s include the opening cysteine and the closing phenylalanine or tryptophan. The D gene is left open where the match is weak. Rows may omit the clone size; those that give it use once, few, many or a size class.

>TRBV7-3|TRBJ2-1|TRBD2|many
TGTGCCAGCAGCCAGGGCGGGACTAGCGGGAGCGGGAACAATGAGCAGTTCTTC
CASSQGGTSGSGNNEQFF
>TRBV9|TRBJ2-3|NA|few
TGTGCCAGCAGCGTAAGGCCGGGGGAGAGCACAGATACGCAGTATTTT
CASSVRPGESTDTQYF
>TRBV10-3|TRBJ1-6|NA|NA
TGTGCCATCAGCACTTTACAGATTTCACCCCTCCACTTT
CAISTLQISPLHF
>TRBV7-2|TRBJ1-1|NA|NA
TGTGCCAGCAGCTCGCCCCGACTGCCGAACACTGAAGCTTTCTTT
CASSSPRLPNTEAFF
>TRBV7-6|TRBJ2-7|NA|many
TGTGCCAGCAGCTTAGAAAAGACAGCGAGATACGAGCAGTACTTC
CASSLEKTARYEQYF
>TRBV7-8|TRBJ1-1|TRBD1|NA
TGTGCCAGCAGCGGGACAGGGGGCTCAGGAGCTTTCTTT
CASSGTGGSGAFF
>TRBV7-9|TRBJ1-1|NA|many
TGTGCCAGCAGCCCTATTCGGCCATCGGTGAACGCTGAAGCTTTCTTT
CASSPIRPSVNAEAFF
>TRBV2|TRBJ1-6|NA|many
TGTGCCCGCCGGGACGGTAATAATTCACCCCTCCACTTT
CARRDGNNSPLHF
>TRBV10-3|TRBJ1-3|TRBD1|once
TGTGCCATCAGCAGAATGACAGGGGTGGGTGCTGGAAACACCATATATTTT
CAISRMTGVGAGNTIYF
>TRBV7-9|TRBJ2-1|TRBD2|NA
TGTGCCAGCCTTGGAAACGGGGGGGCCCTATATGAGCAGTTCTTC
CASLGNGGALYEQFF
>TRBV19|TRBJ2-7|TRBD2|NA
TGTGCCAGTGAAAGACTAGCGGACACCTCCTACGAGCAGTACTTC
CASERLADTSYEQYF
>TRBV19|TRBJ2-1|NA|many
TGTGCCAGTAGTATATTTCAGGGCGGGGATGAGCAGTTCTTC
CASSIFQGGDEQFF
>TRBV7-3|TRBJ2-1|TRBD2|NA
TGTGCCAGCAGCTTAGACAGCGGGACCTACAATGAGCAGTTCTTC
CASSLDSGTYNEQFF
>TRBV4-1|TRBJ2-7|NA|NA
TGCGCCAGCAGCCAAGAGTCGGCCCTAGCAGGGTCCTGCGAGCAGTACTTC
CASSQESALAGSCEQYF
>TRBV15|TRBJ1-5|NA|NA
TGTGCCACCAGCAGCGTCCTTAGCAATCAGCCCCAGCATTTT
CATSSVLSNQPQHF
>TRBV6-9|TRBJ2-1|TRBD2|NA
TGTGCCAGCAGGGGAGGGGCGGGCTCCTACAATGGGCAGTTCTTC
CASRGGAGSYNGQFF
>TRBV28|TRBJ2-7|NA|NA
TGTGCCAGCAGTCTTGATTCCTACGAGCAGCACTTC
CASSLDSYEQHF
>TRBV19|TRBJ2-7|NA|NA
TGTGCCAGTAGTATCGGGACCGGATCGAATTACGAGCAGTACTTC
CASSIGTGSNYEQYF
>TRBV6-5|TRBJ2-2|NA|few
TGTGCCAGCAGTTATTTGGCCGGGGAGCTGTTTTTT
CASSYLAGELFF
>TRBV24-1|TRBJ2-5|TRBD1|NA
TGTGCCACCAGCGTGGGACAGGCCCGCGAGACCCAGTACTTC
CATSVGQARETQYF
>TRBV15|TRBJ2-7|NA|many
TGTGCCACCTCTCCGACTAGGGGATACGAGCAGTACTTC
CATSPTRGYEQYF
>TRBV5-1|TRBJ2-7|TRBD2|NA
TGCGCCAGCAGCTTGGAGTCGTCTAGCGGGGGTATAGGGTACGAGCAGTACTTC
CASSLESSSGGIGYEQYF
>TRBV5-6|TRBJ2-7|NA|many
TGTGCCAGCAGCGCGGACAGACCCTACGAGCAGTACTTC
CASSADRPYEQYF
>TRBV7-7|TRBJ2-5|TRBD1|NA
TGTGCTAGCAGCCATGGACAGGGGATCCAAGAGACCCAGTACTTC
CASSHGQGIQETQYF
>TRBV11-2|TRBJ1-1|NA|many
TGTGCCAGCAGCCTGAATAGGGCGCAACAGAGAATGAACACTGAAGCTTTCTTT
CASSLNRAQQRMNTEAFF
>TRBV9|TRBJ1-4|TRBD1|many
TGTGCCAGCAGCGCGATGGGACAGTCTAATGAAAAACTGTTTTTT
CASSAMGQSNEKLFF
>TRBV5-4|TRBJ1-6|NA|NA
TGTGCCAGCAGCCGTATGGAACCCGGAACACCCCTCCACTTT
CASSRMEPGTPLHF
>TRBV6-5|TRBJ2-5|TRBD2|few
TGTGCCAGCAGTTCAGGACTAGCGGGGGGGAAAGAGACCCAGTACTTC
CASSSGLAGGKETQYF
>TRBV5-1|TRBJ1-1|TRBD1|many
TGCGCCAGCAGGCGGGAGGTGACAGGGCTGAACACTGAAGCTTTCTTT
CASRREVTGLNTEAFF
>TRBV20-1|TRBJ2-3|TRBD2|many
TGCAGTGCTAGACCTCACGCCCCCGCGGGGGTTACGCAGTATTTT
CSARPHAPAGVTQYF
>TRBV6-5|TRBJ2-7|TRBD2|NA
TGTGCCAGCGAGGGACTAGCGGGAGCCTACTACGAGCAGTACTTC
CASEGLAGAYYEQYF
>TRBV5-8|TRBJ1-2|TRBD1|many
TGTGCCAGCAGCGCCGGGACAGGGGATGGCTACACCTTC
CASSAGTGDGYTF
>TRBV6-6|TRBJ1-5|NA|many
TGTGCCAGCAGTTTACAGGGACTCGGGAGACAGCCCCAGCATTTT
CASSLQGLGRQPQHF
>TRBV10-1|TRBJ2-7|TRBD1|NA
TGCGCCAGCAGTGAGTCCAGGACAGGGGGAACCTACGAGCAGTACTTC
CASSESRTGGTYEQYF
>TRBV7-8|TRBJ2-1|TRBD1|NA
TGTGCCAGCAGCCCAGGGGGCCGGAATGAGCAGTTCTTC
CASSPGGRNEQFF
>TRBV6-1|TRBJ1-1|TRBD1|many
TGTGCCAGCAGGTACAGGGGGGTTGAAGCTTTCTTT
CASRYRGVEAFF
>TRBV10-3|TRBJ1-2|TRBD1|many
TGTGCCATCCGGGACAGCTATGGCTACACCTTC
CAIRDSYGYTF
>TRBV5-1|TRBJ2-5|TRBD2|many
TGCGCCAGCAGCTTGGAGCGTGGGACTAGCGAGGAGACCCAGTACTTC
CASSLERGTSEETQYF
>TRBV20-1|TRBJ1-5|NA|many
TGCAGTGCTAGACCCCAGAGTACAACCAGCAATCAGCCCCAGCATTTT
CSARPQSTTSNQPQHF
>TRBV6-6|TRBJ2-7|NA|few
TGTGCCAGCAGACTAGACGGTACCTACGAGCAGTACTTC
CASRLDGTYEQYF
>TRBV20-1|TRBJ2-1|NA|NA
TGCAATGCTAACGAAAAGTGGAGGGGATCCTACAATGAGCGGTTCTTC
CNANEKWRGSYNERFF
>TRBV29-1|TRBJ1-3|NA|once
TGCAGCGTGGACCAGTACCCCCCAGACACCATATATTTT
CSVDQYPPDTIYF
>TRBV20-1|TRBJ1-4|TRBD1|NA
TGCAGTGCTAGTACCGGACAGGTACTTGAAAAACTGTTTTTT
CSASTGQVLEKLFF
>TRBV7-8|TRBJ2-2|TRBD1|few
TGTGCCAGCAGCTTAGGCGGTGACAGGGAGCAGTTTTTT
CASSLGGDREQFF
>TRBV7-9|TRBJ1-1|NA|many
TGTGCCAGCAGCTTAGTTATTTTAAGCACTGAAGCTTTCTTT
CASSLVILSTEAFF
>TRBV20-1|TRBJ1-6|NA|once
TGCAGTGTTAGGACAGCCAGGGGAGTAAATTCACCCCTCCACTTT
CSVRTARGVNSPLHF
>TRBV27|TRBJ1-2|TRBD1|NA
TGTGCCAGCAGTCAACCGGGACAGACTAACTATGGCTACACCTTC
CASSQPGQTNYGYTF